Below, 22 T cell receptor beta chains from the same sample are listed, as sequenced in a study of response to subunit inactivated influenza vaccine. TCRdb independently ran MiXCR on the RT-PCR reads; one entry per CDR3 protein. The sample contains hundreds of thousands of distinct CDR3 sequences, approximately 15% of which appear only once. This material consisted of PBMCs from blood, taken 14 to 15 days before vaccination. The receptors shown here come from a man between 45 and 60 years old who received an inactivated influenza vaccine.

This clonotype has ten or more counts. The chain is built from TRBV5-6 and TRBJ2-7; 7 positions agree with TRBD1. The trim removed 2 bases at V and 3 bases at J, leaving 14 bases unmatched. Germline CDR1 is SGHDT and CDR2 is YYEEEE. The CDR3 has 17 amino acids. This CDR3 is CASSFPQGDSVLYEQYF. The CDR3 DNA sequence: TGTGCCAGCAGCTTCCCGCAGGGGGATAGCGTCCTCTACGAGCAGTACTTC.

This clonotype was picked up a small number of times. The chain employs TRBV6-5 and TRBJ2-7; TRBD2 agrees at 7 bases. J gave up 3 bases and V 1 base, and 6 bases lay outside the gene matches. The CDR3 consists of 15 residues. Germline CDR1 MNHEY, CDR2 SVGAGI. CDR3 amino acids: CASSYYVGGDYEQYF. CDR3 DNA: TGTGCCAGCAGTTACTACGTGGGAGGGGACTACGAGCAGTACTTC.

This clonotype turned up a few times. The chain couples TRBV6-2 or TRBV6-3 to TRBJ2-1; tentatively, D is TRBD1 or TRBD2 (6 bases each). Germline CDR1 MNHEY, CDR2 SVGEGT. Deletions cut 3 bases from V and 6 bases from J, with 12 bases between. This CDR3 has 14 residues. For the CDR3, the DNA is TGTGCCAGCAGTTATTTTGGGGGGCGCAATGAGCAGTTCTTC. Protein sequence: CASSYFGGRNEQFF.

The rearrangement links TRBV27 to TRBJ1-4; 8 positions agree with TRBD1. Germline-derived CDR1 and CDR2 are MNHEY and SMNVEV (reference sequence). This CDR3 spans 15 amino acids. V shed 6 bases, J shed 7 bases, and the junction held 10 bases outside the gene matches. The CDR3 region is CASRRTAGGREKLFF. DNA for the CDR3: TGTGCCAGCAGGCGAACTGCAGGGGGCCGTGAAAAACTGTTTTTT.

The chain uses TRBV19 and TRBJ1-1; D unresolved. Deletions cut 1 base from V and 4 bases from J, with 10 bases between. Per germline, CDR1 LNHDA and CDR2 SQIVND (reference sequence). The CDR3 consists of 14 residues. The CDR3 nucleotides are TGTGCCAGTAGTATAGGGACGGGGTTCACTGAAGCTTTCTTT. It encodes CASSIGTGFTEAFF.

CDR3 sequence: CSAGQASRGTEAFF. CDR3 in DNA: TGCAGTGCTGGACAAGCCTCAAGGGGCACTGAAGCTTTCTTT. The genes are TRBV20-1 and TRBJ1-1; possibly TRBD1 for D (5 bases). The length of the CDR3 is 14 residues. Germline V CDR1 and CDR2: DFQATT, SNEGSKA (reference sequence). Trimming cost V 5 bases and J 4 bases, with 17 bases left between them.

In this sample, this clonotype turned up a few times. V gene TRBV5-1 combines with J gene TRBJ1-1; D is perhaps TRBD1 (5 bases). This CDR3 is built from 13 residues. V was clipped by 5 bases and J by 3 bases, with 11 bases between them. Germline assignment: CDR1 SGHRS and CDR2 YFSETQ. The CDR3 sequence is CASRGEGYTEAFF. In DNA, the CDR3 is TGCGCCAGCAGGGGCGAGGGGTACACTGAAGCTTTCTTT.

This clonotype was found a few times. The chain carries TRBV6-1 and TRBJ1-5; TRBD1 aligns across 7 bases. CDR1 and CDR2 (germline): MNHNS, SASEGT. V shed 7 bases and J 5 bases; nucleotides not matched to a gene: 11. This CDR3 spans 15 amino acids. The CDR3 spells CASTPRDSRYQPQHF. DNA of the CDR3: TGTGCCAGCACGCCGCGGGACAGCCGATATCAGCCCCAGCATTTT.

This clonotype appeared many times. CDR3 bases: TGTGCCAGCAGTTTGTTAGCGGGAGGAGCCAAAAACATTCAGTACTTC. Translated, it gives CASSLLAGGAKNIQYF. The chain recombines TRBV28 with TRBJ2-4; TRBD2 aligns across 10 bases. Per germline, CDR1 MDHEN and CDR2 SYDVKM. This CDR3 has 16 residues. V shed 3 bases, J shed 0 bases, and the junction held 2 bases outside the gene matches.

This clonotype has a handful of counts. The J gene is TRBJ1-1, the V gene TRBV10-3, with a weak D call TRBD1 (5 bases). The CDR3 runs to 11 residues. CDR1 is ENHRY and CDR2 is SYGVKD in the germline V gene. The V and J ends lost 4 bases and 6 bases respectively, with 6 bases between them. The CDR3 region has the DNA TGTGCCATCAGTGGGGGGTCTGAAGCTTTCTTT. Translated, it gives CAISGGSEAFF.

Only a few counts were recorded for this clonotype. This sequence joins TRBV9 and TRBJ1-2; TRBD1 aligns across 7 bases. This CDR3 is 15 amino acids long. Germline loops: CDR1 SGDLS, CDR2 YYNGEE. V trimming: 4 bases; J trimming: 4 bases; junction bases outside the gene matches: 10. The CDR3 is CASSSGGGQLYGYTF. The CDR3 coding sequence is TGTGCCAGCAGCTCAGGGGGAGGACAACTCTATGGCTACACCTTC.

The chain uses TRBV20-1 and TRBJ2-7; D call uncertain. Trimming left V 0 bases short and J 4 bases short, with 7 bases between. In germline, CDR1 is DFQATT, CDR2 SNEGSKA (reference sequence). The CDR3 is made up of 12 amino acids. CDR3 in DNA: TGCAGTGCTAGAGATGAGACTTACGAGCAGTACTTC. This gives the protein CSARDETYEQYF.

This clonotype was observed a few times. Relative to the germline gene, one junction end is altered; a read error may explain this. V and J are TRBV6-2 or TRBV6-3 and TRBJ2-7; TRBD1 matches 10 bases. Germline CDR1 and CDR2: MNHEY and SVGEGT. The CDR3 loop spans 14 amino acids. DNA for the CDR3: TGTGCCAGCGAGACAGGGGGCGCGGCCTATGAGCAGTACTTC. This gives the protein CASETGGAAYEQYF.

The chain uses TRBV2 and TRBJ1-5; D ambiguous. Germline V gene sequence: CDR1 SNHLY, CDR2 FYNNEI. Trimming took off 10 bases at V and 4 bases at J, with 14 bases between the two ends. CDR3 size: 13 residues. CDR3 coding DNA: TGTGCCACCTCCAACGAGCAGAATCAGCCCCAGCATTTT. This codes for CATSNEQNQPQHF.

This clonotype was recorded at least ten times. CDR3 amino acids: CASSMSSYNEQFF. The DNA for the CDR3 is TGTGCCAGCAGCATGAGCTCCTACAATGAGCAGTTCTTC. The chain links TRBV12-3 or TRBV12-4 to TRBJ2-1; no firm D call. This CDR3 has 13 residues. V was clipped by 6 bases and J by 0 bases, with 6 bases between them.

The chain has TRBV20-1 and TRBJ2-6; 9 bases fit TRBD1. The CDR3 extends over 15 amino acids. CDR1 is DFQATT, CDR2 SNEGSKA, per germline (reference sequence). V lost 6 bases and J lost 2; bases outside the gene matches: 5. The CDR3 DNA sequence: TGCAGTGCCCTTACAGGGGGCCCTGGGGCCAACGTCCTGACTTTC. Translation: CSALTGGPGANVLTF.

The V gene is TRBV7-6, the J gene TRBJ2-2, with D perhaps TRBD1 (7 bases). Germline V lookup: CDR1 SGHVS, CDR2 FNYEAQ. The CDR3 sequence is 18 residues long. Trimming removed 2 bases from V and 8 bases from J, with 24 bases in between. The DNA for the CDR3 is TGTGCCAGCAGCTTAATTGGGACAGCGGGCCCTGGTTCGGGGGAGCTGTTTTTT. This gives the protein CASSLIGTAGPGSGELFF.

This sequence joins TRBV11-2 and TRBJ2-6, with D perhaps assigned TRBD1 or TRBD2 (5 bases each). Per the germline V gene, CDR1 is SGHAT and CDR2 is FQNNGV. CDR3 length: 16 amino acids. The V and J ends lost 3 bases and 2 bases respectively, with 11 bases between them. The CDR3 sequence: CASSLWGSTGANVLTF. CDR3 nucleotides: TGTGCCAGCAGCTTGTGGGGGAGTACTGGGGCCAACGTCCTGACTTTC.

This clonotype has only a few counts. V usage is TRBV3-1 and J usage is TRBJ1-2; no clear D gene. V was shortened by 0 bases and J by 4 bases, with 12 bases between the two germline ends. This CDR3 has 15 amino acids. Germline lookup yields CDR1 LGHDT and CDR2 YNNKEL (reference sequence). Here the CDR3 reads CASSQDLGSIYGYTF. The CDR3 DNA reads as TGTGCCAGCAGCCAAGATTTGGGCAGCATCTATGGCTACACCTTC.

The gene calls are TRBV7-9 and TRBJ2-7; D gene ambiguous. From germline, CDR1 is SEHNR and CDR2 FQNEAQ (reference sequence). This CDR3 has 16 amino acids. V shed 1 base and J shed 0 bases, with 13 bases lying between them. The CDR3 bases are TGTGCCAGCAGCTTAGGATCTGGTCAGGCCTCCTACGAGCAGTACTTC. It codes for CASSLGSGQASYEQYF.

This clonotype appeared many times. V and J are TRBV5-1 and TRBJ2-2, with unresolved D. The germline CDR1 and CDR2 sequences are SGHRS and YFSETQ. Trimming shortened V by 3 bases and J by 5 bases, and 8 bases separated the two germline ends. The CDR3 extends over 13 amino acids. The CDR3 DNA is TGCGCCAGCAGCTCAGCTCCTACCGGGGAGCTGTTTTTT. Translated: CASSSAPTGELFF. The full variable domain, with the rest looked up from reference TRBV5-1 and TRBJ2-2, is KAGVTQTPRYLIKTRGQQVTLSCSPISGHRSVSWYQQTPGQGLQFLFEYFSETQRNKGNFPGRFSGRQFSNSRSEMNVSTLELGDSALYLCASSSAPTGELFFGEGSRLTVL.

The chain has TRBV25-1 and TRBJ2-2; D uncertain. This CDR3 is built from 13 residues. Trimming took off 1 base at V and 4 bases at J, with 4 bases between the two ends. The germline V gene encodes CDR1 MGHDK and CDR2 SYGVNS. The CDR3 DNA follows: TGTGCCAGCAGTGAATCGGCCACCGGGGAGCTGTTTTTT. Residues: CASSESATGELFF.